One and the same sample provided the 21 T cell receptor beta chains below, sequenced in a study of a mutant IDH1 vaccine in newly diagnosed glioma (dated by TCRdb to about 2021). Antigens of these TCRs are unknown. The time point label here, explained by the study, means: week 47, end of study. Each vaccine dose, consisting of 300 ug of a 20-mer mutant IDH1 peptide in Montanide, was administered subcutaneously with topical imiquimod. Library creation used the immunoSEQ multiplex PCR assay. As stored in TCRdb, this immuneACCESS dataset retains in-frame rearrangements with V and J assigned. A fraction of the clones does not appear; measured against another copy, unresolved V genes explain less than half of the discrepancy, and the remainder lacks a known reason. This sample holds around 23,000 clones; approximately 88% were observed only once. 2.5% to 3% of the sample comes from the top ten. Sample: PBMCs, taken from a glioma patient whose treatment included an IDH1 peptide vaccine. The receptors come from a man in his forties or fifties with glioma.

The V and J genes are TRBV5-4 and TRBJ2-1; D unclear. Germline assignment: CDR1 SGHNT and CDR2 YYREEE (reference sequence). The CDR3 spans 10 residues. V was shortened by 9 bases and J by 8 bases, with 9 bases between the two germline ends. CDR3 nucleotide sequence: TGTGCCATCGGACGAGATGAGCAGTTCTTC. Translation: CAIGRDEQFF.

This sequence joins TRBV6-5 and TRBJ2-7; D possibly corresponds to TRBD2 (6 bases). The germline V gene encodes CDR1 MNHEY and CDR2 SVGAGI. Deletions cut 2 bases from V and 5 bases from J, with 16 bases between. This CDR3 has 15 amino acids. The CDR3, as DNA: TGTGCCAGCAGTTACCCTCGAAAGGGACTTCACGAGCAGTACTTC. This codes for CASSYPRKGLHEQYF.

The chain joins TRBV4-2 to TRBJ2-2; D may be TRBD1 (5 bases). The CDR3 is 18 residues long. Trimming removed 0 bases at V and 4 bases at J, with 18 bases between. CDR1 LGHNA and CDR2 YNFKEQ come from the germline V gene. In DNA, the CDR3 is TGTGCCAGCAGCCAAGATGGTCGCAGGGTTGATGGCACCGGGGAGCTGTTTTTT. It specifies CASSQDGRRVDGTGELFF.

DNA of the CDR3: TGTGCCAGTAGTGGGGACGGCTATGGCTACACCTTC. Its translation: CASSGDGYGYTF. The chain carries TRBV19 and TRBJ1-2; tentatively, D is TRBD1 (5 bases). The CDR3 runs 12 residues. V was trimmed by 5 bases and J by 4 bases, leaving 8 bases between them. In germline, CDR1 is LNHDA, CDR2 SQIVND (reference sequence).

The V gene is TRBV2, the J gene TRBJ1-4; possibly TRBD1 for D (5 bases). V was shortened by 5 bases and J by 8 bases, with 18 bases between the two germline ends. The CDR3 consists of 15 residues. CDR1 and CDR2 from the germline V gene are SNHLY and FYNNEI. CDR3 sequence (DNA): TGTGCCAGCAGTCTTAAGGGGCTTCCAGGAGAAAAACTGTTTTTT. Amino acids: CASSLKGLPGEKLFF.

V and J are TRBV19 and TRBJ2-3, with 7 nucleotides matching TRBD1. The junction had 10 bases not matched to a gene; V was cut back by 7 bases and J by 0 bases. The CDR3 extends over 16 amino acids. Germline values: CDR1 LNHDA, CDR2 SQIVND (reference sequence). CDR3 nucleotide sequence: TGTGCCAGTACTTCATTCGAGACAGGGAGCACAGATACGCAGTATTTT. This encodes CASTSFETGSTDTQYF.

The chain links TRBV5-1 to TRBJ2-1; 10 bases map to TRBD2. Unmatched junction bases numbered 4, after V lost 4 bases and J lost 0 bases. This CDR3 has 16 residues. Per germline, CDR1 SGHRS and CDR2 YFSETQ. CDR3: CASSVSGRSSYNEQFF. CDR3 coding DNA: TGCGCCAGCAGCGTTAGCGGGAGGAGCTCCTACAATGAGCAGTTCTTC.

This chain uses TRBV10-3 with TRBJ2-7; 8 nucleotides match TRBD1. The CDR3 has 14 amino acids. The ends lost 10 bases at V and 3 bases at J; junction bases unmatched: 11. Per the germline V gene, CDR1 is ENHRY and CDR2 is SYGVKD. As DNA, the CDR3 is TGTGCCACCCAGACTACAGGGGGGTTCTACGAGCAGTACTTC. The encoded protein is CATQTTGGFYEQYF.

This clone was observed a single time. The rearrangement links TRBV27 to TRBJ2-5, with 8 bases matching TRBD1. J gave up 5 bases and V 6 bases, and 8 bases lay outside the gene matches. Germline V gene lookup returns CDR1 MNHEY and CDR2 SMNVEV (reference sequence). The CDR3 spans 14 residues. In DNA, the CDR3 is TGTGCCAGCAGATCGACAGGGGTGACGGAGACCCAGTACTTC. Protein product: CASRSTGVTETQYF.

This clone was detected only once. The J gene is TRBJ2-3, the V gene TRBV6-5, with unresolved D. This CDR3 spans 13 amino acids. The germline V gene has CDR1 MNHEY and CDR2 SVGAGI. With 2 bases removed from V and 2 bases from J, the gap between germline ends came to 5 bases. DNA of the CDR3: TGTGCCAGCAGTTACACGTTCACAGATACGCAGTATTTT. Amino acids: CASSYTFTDTQYF.

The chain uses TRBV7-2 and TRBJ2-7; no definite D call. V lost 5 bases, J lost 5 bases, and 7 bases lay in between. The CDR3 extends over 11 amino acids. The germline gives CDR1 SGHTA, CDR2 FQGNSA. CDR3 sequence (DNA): TGTGCCAGCAGCCGCCTCGACGAGCAGTACTTC. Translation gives CASSRLDEQYF.

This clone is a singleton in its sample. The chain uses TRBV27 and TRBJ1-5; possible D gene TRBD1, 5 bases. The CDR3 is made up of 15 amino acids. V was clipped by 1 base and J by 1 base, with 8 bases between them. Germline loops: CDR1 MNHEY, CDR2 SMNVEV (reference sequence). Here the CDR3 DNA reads TGTGCCAGCAGTTTATTATGGGGGAGCAATCAGCCCCAGCATTTT. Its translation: CASSLLWGSNQPQHF.

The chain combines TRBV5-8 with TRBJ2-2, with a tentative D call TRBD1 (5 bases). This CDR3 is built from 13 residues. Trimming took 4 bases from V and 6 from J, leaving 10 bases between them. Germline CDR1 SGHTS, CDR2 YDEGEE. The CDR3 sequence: CASSTRVSGELFF. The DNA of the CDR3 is TGTGCCAGCAGCACCAGGGTATCCGGGGAGCTGTTTTTT.

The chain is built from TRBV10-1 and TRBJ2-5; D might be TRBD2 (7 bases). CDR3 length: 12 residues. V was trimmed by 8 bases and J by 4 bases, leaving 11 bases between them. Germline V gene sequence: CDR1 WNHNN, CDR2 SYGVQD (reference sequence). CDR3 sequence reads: CASYREGETQYF. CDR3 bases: TGCGCCAGCTACAGGGAGGGAGAGACCCAGTACTTC.

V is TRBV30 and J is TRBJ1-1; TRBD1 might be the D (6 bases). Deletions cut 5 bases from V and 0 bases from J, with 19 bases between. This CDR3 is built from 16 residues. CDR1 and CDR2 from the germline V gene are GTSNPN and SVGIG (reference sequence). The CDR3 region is CAWGQIPCRVNTEAFF. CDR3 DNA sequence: TGTGCCTGGGGACAGATCCCCTGTCGTGTGAACACTGAAGCTTTCTTT.

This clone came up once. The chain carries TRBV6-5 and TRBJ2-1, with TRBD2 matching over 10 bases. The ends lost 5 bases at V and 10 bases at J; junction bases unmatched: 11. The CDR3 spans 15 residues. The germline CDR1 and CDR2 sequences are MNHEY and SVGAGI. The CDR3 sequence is CASSQGLALPGEQFF. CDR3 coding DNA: TGTGCCAGCAGTCAGGGACTAGCGCTACCCGGGGAGCAGTTCTTC.

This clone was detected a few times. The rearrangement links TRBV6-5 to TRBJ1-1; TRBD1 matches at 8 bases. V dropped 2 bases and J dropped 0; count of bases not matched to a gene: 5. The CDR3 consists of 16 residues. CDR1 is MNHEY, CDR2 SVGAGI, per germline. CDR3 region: CASSYDHRGMNTEAFF. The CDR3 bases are TGTGCCAGCAGTTACGACCACAGGGGGATGAACACTGAAGCTTTCTTT.

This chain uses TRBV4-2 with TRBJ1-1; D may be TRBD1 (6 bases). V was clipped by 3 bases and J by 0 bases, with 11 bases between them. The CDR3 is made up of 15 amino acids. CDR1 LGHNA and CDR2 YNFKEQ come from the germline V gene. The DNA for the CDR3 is TGTGCCAGCAGCCAGGTACAGGGCATGAACACTGAAGCTTTCTTT. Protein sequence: CASSQVQGMNTEAFF.

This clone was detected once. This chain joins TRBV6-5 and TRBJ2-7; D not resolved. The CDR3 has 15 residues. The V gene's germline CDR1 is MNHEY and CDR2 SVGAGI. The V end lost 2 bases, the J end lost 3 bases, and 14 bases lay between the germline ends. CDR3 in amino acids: CASSYSSLENYEQYF. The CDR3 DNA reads TGTGCCAGCAGTTACAGTAGCTTAGAAAACTACGAGCAGTACTTC.

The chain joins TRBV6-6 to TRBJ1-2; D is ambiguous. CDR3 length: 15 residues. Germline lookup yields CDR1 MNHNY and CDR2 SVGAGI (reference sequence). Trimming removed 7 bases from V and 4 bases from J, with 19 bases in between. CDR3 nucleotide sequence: TGTGCCAGCACTCCAACGGGCGCCCGAACCTATGGCTACACCTTC. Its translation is CASTPTGARTYGYTF.

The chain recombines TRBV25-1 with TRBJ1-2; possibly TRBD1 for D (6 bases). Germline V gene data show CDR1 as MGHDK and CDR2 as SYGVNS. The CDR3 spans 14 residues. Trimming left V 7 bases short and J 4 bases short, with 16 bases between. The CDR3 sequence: CASNGQGMSYGYTF. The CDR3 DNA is TGTGCCAGCAACGGGCAGGGGATGTCCTATGGCTACACCTTC.